These T cell receptor beta chains were read from a single sample in a study of shared clonotypes between healthy human individuals. Clones were sequenced by immunoSEQ multiplex PCR, and TCRdb holds only the in-frame ones, with some missing. There are approximately 2,000,000 clones in the sample; under 95% occur only once, and 0.37% lies in the top ten. The sequencing input was naive CD4+ T cells from PBMCs. The source of these receptors is a man aged 18 to 35 in good health. Some clones in this sample may be carry-over from other donors' samples. Each CDR3 is given with its conserved first and last residue.

J gene: TRBJ2-5
V gene: TRBV10-3
CDR3 protein: CAISASPALGQETQYF

J gene: TRBJ2-1
V gene: TRBV2
CDR3 protein: CASSHGTPVYNEQFF

J gene: TRBJ2-1
V gene: TRBV6-1
CDR3 protein: CASSEKSPMGSGVSYNEQFF

J gene: TRBJ1-2
V gene: TRBV10-3
CDR3 protein: CAITDRDSHGYTF

J gene: TRBJ2-7
V gene: TRBV9
CDR3 protein: CASSVDRGPYEQYF

J gene: TRBJ2-2
V gene: TRBV5-1
CDR3 protein: CASSGRADTGELFF

J gene: TRBJ1-5
V gene: TRBV6-1
CDR3 protein: CASSEVGGRGNQPQHF

J gene: TRBJ2-1
V gene: TRBV9
CDR3 protein: CASSPGTGSYNEQFF

J gene: TRBJ1-2
V gene: TRBV28
CDR3 protein: CASSSRIPNYGYTF

J gene: TRBJ2-7
V gene: TRBV19
CDR3 protein: CASSSPPGEGAEEQYF

J gene: TRBJ2-7
V gene: TRBV7-2
CDR3 protein: CASSLGPSPYEQYF

J gene: TRBJ1-1
V gene: TRBV7-8
CDR3 protein: CASSLRDRVDTEAFF

J gene: TRBJ1-2
V gene: TRBV28
CDR3 protein: CASSSPGEGGGYTF

J gene: TRBJ1-3
V gene: TRBV9
CDR3 protein: CASSVQGTVGNTIYF

J gene: TRBJ2-1
V gene: TRBV6-1
CDR3 protein: CASSLGGAKYNEQFF

J gene: TRBJ2-1
V gene: TRBV4-2
CDR3 protein: CASSQLARNEQFF

J gene: TRBJ2-7
V gene: TRBV7-9
CDR3 protein: CASSVTGTSGSYEQYF

J gene: TRBJ1-4
V gene: TRBV6-5
CDR3 protein: CASGTGGLVEKLFF

J gene: TRBJ2-4
V gene: TRBV28
CDR3 protein: CASLAGPSKNIQYF

J gene: TRBJ1-1
V gene: TRBV4-2
CDR3 protein: CASSQAPNARGTEAFF

J gene: TRBJ2-7
V gene: TRBV7-3
CDR3 protein: CASSSGQSYEQYF

J gene: TRBJ2-1
V gene: TRBV27
CDR3 protein: CASSSRSPGGPTYNEQFF

J gene: TRBJ2-7
V gene: TRBV27
CDR3 protein: CASRLFGEGRYYEQYF

J gene: TRBJ2-7
V gene: TRBV10-3
CDR3 protein: CAISGPGTGKQYF

J gene: TRBJ2-5
V gene: TRBV19
CDR3 protein: CASSPAPAGAQYF

J gene: TRBJ2-1
V gene: TRBV4-3
CDR3 protein: CASSLGTVDNEQFF

J gene: TRBJ2-7
V gene: TRBV6-5
CDR3 protein: CASRAALAVPYEQYF

J gene: TRBJ1-1
V gene: TRBV9
CDR3 protein: CASSVVPSGDTEAFF

J gene: TRBJ2-2
V gene: TRBV19
CDR3 protein: CASSIVTGGGNTGELFF